This record covers a single T cell receptor beta chain. There is no known antigen for this receptor. The cysteine opens and the phenylalanine closes a CDR3 of 13 amino acids. This entry has no DNA. CDR1 ENHRY and CDR2 SYGVKD were looked up in the germline V gene. These data originate in a study of monozygotic twins with inflammatory bowel disease (dated by TCRdb to about 2019). Context from the whole study: A total of 28 monozygotic twin pairs were included in the full study, comprising nine German pairs (four IBD-concordant, five IBD-discordant) and 19 IBD-discordant Danish pairs. Disease-associated traits were sought mainly through comparisons between IBD patients and their genetically identical healthy co-twins within discordant pairs. Each individual had, on average, about 151 000 unique TCRalpha sequences and 181 000 unique TCRbeta sequences available for analysis. On the study overall, not on this receptor specifically: Differing immunosuppressive treatments among patients may have added background noise and inter-individual variability to the repertoires. The results gave no support for a single strong signal or clonotype linked to IBD. The analysis was unable to tell apart different T cell subtypes. Repertoire similarity did not differ between concordant and discordant twins, which could be due to limited statistical power. TCRbeta repertoire diversity, by inverse Simpson index, was decreased in IBD patients compared with their healthy co-twins. Compared with healthy twins, IBD patients had fewer clonotypes in common with other individuals, a difference most pronounced in patients showing signs of disease activity.

Library preparation used 5' RACE. Each TCR library was prepared from about 3,300 ng of total RNA. For each sample, cDNA synthesis with SMARTScribe reverse transcriptase was split into eight separate reactions. During cDNA synthesis, unique molecular identifiers containing a 6-nucleotide sample barcode were introduced by template switching. TCRalpha and TCRbeta cDNA was amplified in two nested PCRs of around 15 and 10 cycles, and bead purification was carried out after each PCR. Before amplification, the cDNA was treated with uracil DNA-glycosylase and purified using the QIAquick PCR purification kit. The second PCR was the step at which Illumina TruSeq-compatible adapters and sample-specific barcodes were added. Library quality and concentration were assessed using TapeStation and Qubit, and 4.5 to 5.5 ng of each library was pooled. Pooled libraries were sequenced on an Illumina HiSeq2500 single-index Rapid Run with 2 x 100 bp reads and custom sequencing primers. The authors' analysis ran thus. PCR and sequencing errors were corrected by UMI-based consensus assembly using MiGEC version 1.2.6. MiXCR version 2.1.1 was used for V(D)J alignment, clonotype assembly and CDR3 extraction. To normalise gene usage, clonotype sharing and MAIT/NKT TCR abundance, the analysis used the top 1000, 10 000 and 20 000 clonotypes per sample. Diversity was computed as the inverse Simpson index with the vegan R package after downsampling to 27 000 UMIs. Paired Mann-Whitney U tests on discordant twin pairs were used, with Benjamini-Hochberg multiple-testing correction. Following TCRdb reprocessing, every CDR3 protein sequence forms one entry, and DNA is not provided. Clone size and V and J calls follow TCRdb, not the original study. The sample has around 100,000 distinct CDR3 sequences on record. Roughly 1.9% of the sample is held by the ten biggest clonotypes.

A roughly 2.7 ml peripheral blood sample was drawn into PAXgene tubes per donor and stored at -80°C. Without T cell sorting, total RNA was isolated from whole blood using the PAXgene blood miRNA kit on an automated QIAcube. Peripheral blood from monozygotic twin pairs who were concordant or discordant for inflammatory bowel disease underwent deep TCRalpha and TCRbeta repertoire profiling using unique molecular barcoding. Smoking habits were recorded for all twin pairs, with individuals classified as current, former or never smokers. The sample consisted of blood. The rearrangement joined TRBV10-3 to TRBJ2-7; the D call from TCRdb, TRBD1, cannot be confirmed without DNA. This clonotype was obtained from a human donor with ulcerative colitis or Crohn's disease, or a healthy co-twin of an affected twin (not recorded which). The CDR3 region reads CAIRDRVIYEQYF.